What follows is one T cell receptor beta chain and its context. Its antigen is not known. This entry comes from a study of OX40 agonist ivuxolimab in advanced cancers. Whole-study findings and limits: More expanded clones were seen, on average, in CD8+ T cells than in CD4+.

This table comes from immunoSEQ multiplex PCR, and its TCRdb copy is limited to in-frame clones, with some not included. The data contain some 95,000 clones, around 88% of them seen just once; the ten biggest clones take up roughly 0.5%. The sequenced sample was CD4+ or CD8+ T cells sorted from blood, obtained in a trial of the OX40 agonist ivuxolimab. The sequence was collected from an adult with an advanced solid tumor such as melanoma, head and neck, liver or kidney cancer.

The CDR3 loop reads CAIWRGQPGANVLTF. CDR3 DNA sequence: TGTGCCATCTGGAGGGGGCAACCTGGGGCCAACGTCCTGACTTTC. The gene calls are TRBV6-6 and TRBJ2-6; perhaps TRBD1 as D (7 bases). V lost 10 bases, J lost 2 bases, and 15 bases lay in between. This CDR3 comprises 15 residues. Germline V gene sequence: CDR1 MNHNY, CDR2 SVGAGI (reference sequence).